The sequence of this TCR beta chain was determined in a study of T-cell reconstitution after alpha-beta-depleted transplantation in children. The V and J ends lost 2 bases and 2 bases respectively, with 10 bases between them. From germline, CDR1 is MNHEY and CDR2 SMNVEV (reference sequence). The CDR3 consists of 15 residues. During its preparation, the TCRbeta library received unique molecular identifiers. MiXCR, run by TCRdb on the PCR reads, gives a single entry per CDR3 protein. The data hold some 500,000 distinct CDR3 sequences, with around 19% observed a single time. The sample in question was PBMCs from the stem cell graft donor, obtained from the stem cell graft. The chain employs TRBV27 and TRBJ1-3; no clear D. The receptor was derived from a human donor who donated a stem cell graft to a child with acute lymphoblastic leukemia. The CDR3 is CASSLGPGAGNTIYF. The CDR3 nucleotides are TGTGCCAGCAGTTTAGGCCCGGGAGCTGGAAACACCATATATTTT.